Following are 20 T cell receptor beta chains from one sample sequenced in a study of prognosis after radiotherapy for stage I lung cancer (dated by TCRdb to the early 2020s). TCRdb records Illumina HiSeq 3000 as the sequencer. The TCR beta CDR3 region was amplified from genomic DNA by two rounds of multiplex PCR. The first PCR round used primers specific to each TRBV and TRBJ gene, with sequences filed in Chinese patent CN105087789A. In-frame beta chains were kept once TCRdb had trimmed the public reads at Q25 with fastp and called clones with MiXCR. All rows with the same CDR3 protein become a single entry with the most common DNA and genes. This sample is represented by roughly 18,000 distinct CDR3 sequences; roughly 45% of them were singletons. In total, the top ten clones hold roughly two fifths of the sample. Sample: PBMCs, taken before or after stereotactic body radiation therapy (not recorded which). These receptors came from a donor aged 50 or older with non-small cell lung cancer.

This clonotype was picked up many times. V usage is TRBV20-1 and J usage is TRBJ2-5; tentative D call: TRBD1 (6 bases). CDR3 length equals 14 residues. Germline values: CDR1 DFQATT, CDR2 SNEGSKA (reference sequence). V lost 4 bases to trimming and J lost 5 bases, with 17 bases between them. CDR3: CSATRTGFGETQYF. The CDR3 region has the DNA TGCAGTGCTACAAGAACAGGGTTTGGTGAGACCCAGTACTTC.

The chain uses TRBV28 and TRBJ2-7, with TRBD1 identical over 8 bases. The CDR3 extends over 15 amino acids. V lost 4 bases, J lost 0 bases, and 5 bases stayed unmatched. Germline assignment: CDR1 MDHEN and CDR2 SYDVKM. CDR3 residues: CASSSRGQGSYEQYF. In DNA form, the CDR3 reads TGTGCCAGCAGTTCCAGGGGGCAGGGCTCCTACGAGCAGTACTTC. The whole variable domain, remainder taken from reference TRBV28 and TRBJ2-7, is DVKVTQSSRYLVKRTGEKVFLECVQDMDHENMFWYRQDPGLGLRLIYFSYDVKMKEKGDIPEGYSVSREKKERFSLILESASTNQTSMYLCASSSRGQGSYEQYFGPGTRLTVT.

This clonotype was recorded at least ten times. The chain uses TRBV5-8 and TRBJ2-3, with D uncertain. Germline values: CDR1 SGHTS, CDR2 YDEGEE. This CDR3 region has 18 residues. Trimming took off 3 bases at V and 0 bases at J, with 20 bases between the two ends. The CDR3 nucleotides read TGTGCCAGCAGCTCCTTTCGCGTGGCCGACCCTAGCACAGATACGCAGTATTTT. Translated: CASSSFRVADPSTDTQYF.

This clonotype was counted ten times or more. The rearrangement links TRBV4-2 to TRBJ1-1; 8 nucleotides line up with TRBD1. Germline V gives CDR1 LGHNA, CDR2 YNFKEQ. V shed 3 bases, J shed 0 bases, and the junction held 6 bases outside the gene matches. The CDR3 extends over 16 amino acids. The CDR3 sequence: CASSQRTGRMNTEAFF. CDR3 in DNA: TGTGCCAGCAGCCAGAGGACAGGGCGTATGAACACTGAAGCTTTCTTT.

This clonotype was detected once. A much larger clone lies a single base off, so this may be a read error. This chain uses TRBV20-1 with TRBJ2-5; 7 nucleotides align to TRBD1. CDR3 length equals 14 residues. Germline V gene sequence: CDR1 DFQATT, CDR2 SNEGSKA (reference sequence). The CDR3 DNA reads TGCAGTGCGCCCGTGGGGACAGCCCAACAGACCCAGTACTTC. Its translation: CSAPVGTAQQTQYF.

The V call is TRBV7-9, the J call TRBJ2-7; D is unclear. V shed 1 base and J shed 6 bases, with 7 bases lying between them. Germline assignment: CDR1 SEHNR and CDR2 FQNEAQ (reference sequence). CDR3 length: 12 residues. In DNA, the CDR3 is TGTGCCAGCAGCTTAGACGGACCCGAGCAGTACTTC. Amino acid sequence: CASSLDGPEQYF.

This clonotype was detected ten times or more. The chain uses TRBV30 and TRBJ1-1, with D possibly being TRBD1 (6 bases). Germline-derived CDR1 and CDR2 are GTSNPN and SVGIG (reference sequence). V dropped 2 bases and J dropped 1 base, with 8 bases sitting between them. The CDR3 consists of 13 residues. For the CDR3, the DNA is TGTGCCTGGAGTAAACAGGGGAACACTGAAGCTTTCTTT. Protein product: CAWSKQGNTEAFF.

The sample holds many counts of this clonotype. CDR3: CASSSGLAGPGETQYF. DNA of the CDR3: TGCGCCAGCAGCTCCGGACTAGCGGGCCCGGGGGAGACCCAGTACTTC. V usage is TRBV5-1 and J usage is TRBJ2-5, with TRBD2 matching 11 bases. With 3 bases clipped from V and 5 bases from J, the junction kept 9 bases outside the gene matches. This CDR3 spans 16 amino acids. Per the germline V gene, CDR1 is SGHRS and CDR2 is YFSETQ.

V gene TRBV12-3 or TRBV12-4 combines with J gene TRBJ2-3; 10 positions match TRBD2. V trimming: 2 bases; J trimming: 7 bases; junction bases outside the gene matches: 12. The CDR3 has 17 amino acids. Here the CDR3 DNA reads TGTGCCAGCAGTTTAATGGCTAGCGGGAGAGAATGGTATACGCAGTATTTT. It encodes CASSLMASGREWYTQYF.

This clonotype was picked up a small number of times. This may be a read error: a much more frequent sequence differs by one nucleotide. V usage is TRBV6-1 and J usage is TRBJ2-1; the D is unclear. Trimming removed 3 bases from V and 3 bases from J, with 6 bases in between. This CDR3 has 13 residues. Germline-derived CDR1 and CDR2 are MNHNS and SASEGT. The CDR3 sequence: CASSDEVYNEQFF. Here the CDR3 DNA reads TGTGCCAGCAGTGATGAAGTCTACAATGAGCAGTTCTTC.

This clonotype showed up just once. A junction end diverges from the germline sequence, so it may reflect a read error. This chain joins TRBV6-9 and TRBJ2-7, with 10 nucleotides matching TRBD1. Looked up from germline, CDR1 is MNHGY and CDR2 is SVAAGI. This CDR3 region has 17 residues. The CDR3 sequence is CAISYAGGQGSHHEQYF. The CDR3 coding sequence is TGTGCCATCAGTTACGCAGGGGGACAGGGGTCGCATCACGAGCAGTACTTC.

The J gene is TRBJ1-6, the V gene TRBV6-5, with 9 bases identical to TRBD1. The germline gives CDR1 MNHEY, CDR2 SVGAGI. V lost 2 bases and J lost 7; bases outside the gene matches: 3. The CDR3 runs 15 residues. The CDR3 nucleotides read TGTGCCAGCAGTTACGGGACAGGGAAGAATTCACCCCTCCACTTT. It encodes CASSYGTGKNSPLHF.

The genes are TRBV19 and TRBJ2-7; D remains unclear. The germline V gene has CDR1 LNHDA and CDR2 SQIVND (reference sequence). CDR3 length: 13 amino acids. V was trimmed by 7 bases and J by 6 bases, leaving 16 bases between them. The CDR3 protein is CASTIGRTCEQYF. DNA of the CDR3: TGTGCCAGTACTATCGGAAGAACCTGCGAGCAGTACTTC.

For the CDR3, the DNA is TGCAGTGCCCAGGGACTAGCGGGAGGGCGGATGGCAGATACGCAGTATTTT. It is translated as CSAQGLAGGRMADTQYF. The rearrangement uses TRBV20-1 and TRBJ2-3; 16 positions agree with TRBD2. The CDR3 has 17 residues. The V gene end was trimmed by 6 bases and the J gene end by 4 bases; junction bases not matched to a gene: 10. Germline-derived CDR1 and CDR2 are DFQATT and SNEGSKA (reference sequence).

V is TRBV7-2 and J is TRBJ2-3; 8 nucleotides match TRBD2. This CDR3 has 15 residues. The germline V gene encodes CDR1 SGHTA and CDR2 FQGNSA. V trimming: 4 bases; J trimming: 2 bases; junction bases outside the gene matches: 5. CDR3 nucleotides: TGTGCCAGCAGCTCTACTAGCGGAGACACAGATACGCAGTATTTT. The encoded protein is CASSSTSGDTDTQYF.

In regard to this clonotype: This sequence may be a read error, since a much larger clone differs from it by one base. The chain carries TRBV6-1 and TRBJ2-5, with D possibly matching TRBD2 (5 bases). V lost 5 bases to trimming and J lost 7 bases, with 17 bases between them. This CDR3 spans 14 amino acids. Germline loops: CDR1 MNHNS, CDR2 SASEGT. The CDR3 here is CASSKTRGSVTQYF. The CDR3 coding sequence is TGTGCCAGCAGTAAAACTAGAGGGAGTGTGACCCAGTACTTC.

This clonotype has only a few counts. Being one base from a much bigger clone, this may be a read error. CDR3 residues: CASSPRGVLGQETQYF. In nucleotides, the CDR3 is TGCGCCAGCAGCCCCCGTGGGGTGTTAGGGCAAGAGACCCAGTACTTC. The J gene is TRBJ2-5, the V gene TRBV5-1, with unresolved D. CDR3 size: 16 residues. The germline gives CDR1 SGHRS, CDR2 YFSETQ. V was shortened by 4 bases and J by 2 bases, with 18 bases between the two germline ends.

Many counts were recorded for this clonotype. At one boundary the junction diverges from the germline segment, which might be a read error. The V and J genes are TRBV2 and TRBJ2-1, with 10 bases identical to TRBD2. From germline, CDR1 is SNHLY and CDR2 FYNNEI. CDR3 size: 14 residues. The CDR3 protein is CAGSSGRYNNEQFF. The CDR3 DNA sequence: TGTGCCGGCAGTAGCGGGAGGTACAACAATGAGCAGTTCTTC.

In the case of this clonotype: A junction end diverges from the germline sequence, so it may reflect a read error. The chain employs TRBV6-2 or TRBV6-3 and TRBJ2-5; 11 bases are a match to TRBD1. This CDR3 spans 16 amino acids. Germline values: CDR1 MNHEY, CDR2 SVGEGT. CDR3 nucleotide sequence: TGTGCCAGCAGTTTCTCACCAGGGACAGGGGGGGAGACCAAGTACTTC. Amino acid sequence: CASSFSPGTGGETKYF.

The genes are TRBV2 and TRBJ2-1; D gene uncertain. The length of the CDR3 is 15 residues. V gave up 8 bases and J gave up 5 bases, with 19 bases separating them. Germline values: CDR1 SNHLY, CDR2 FYNNEI. The CDR3 DNA reads as TGTGCCAGCTCATGGGTCAGGCGAGAGGACAATGAGCAGTTCTTC. Its translation is CASSWVRREDNEQFF.